Listed here are 25 T cell receptor beta chains from one sample, sequenced in a study of T-cell memory formation after mild COVID-19. A single record per CDR3 protein comes from TCRdb applying MiXCR to the 5' RACE reads. Of 200,000 to 300,000 distinct CDR3 sequences in the sample, approximately 16% are singletons; the top ten hold roughly a fifth. The sequenced sample was PBMCs or a T cell subset sorted from them (not recorded which). These receptors originate from a young man who had mild COVID-19 (a few samples of this study predate the infection). Cell type and time point are not known.

The V gene is TRBV18, the J gene TRBJ1-6, with TRBD1 identical over 8 bases. V gave up 8 bases and J gave up 10 bases; unmatched junction bases: 13. The V gene's germline CDR1 is KGHSH and CDR2 LQKENI. This CDR3 region has 15 residues. CDR3 bases: TGTGCCAGCCTGACGGGTGGGACAGGACCATCACCCCTCCACTTT. This encodes CASLTGGTGPSPLHF.

In this sample, this clonotype turned up a few times. V gene TRBV19 combines with J gene TRBJ2-7; 9 nucleotides match TRBD2. The CDR3 is 16 amino acids. Germline V gene sequence: CDR1 LNHDA, CDR2 SQIVND (reference sequence). The V segment lost 4 bases and the J segment 2 bases; nucleotides outside the gene matches: 9. The CDR3 sequence: CASSTSGASGTYEQYF. In nucleotides, the CDR3 is TGTGCCAGTAGTACGTCAGGAGCTAGCGGGACCTACGAGCAGTACTTC.

V is TRBV7-9 and J is TRBJ1-2, with D possibly TRBD1 on 5 matching bases. V was cut by 3 bases and J by 4 bases, with 18 bases left in between. The CDR3 has 16 residues. The germline CDR1 and CDR2 sequences are SEHNR and FQNEAQ (reference sequence). In DNA, the CDR3 is TGTGCCAGCAGCTTCCGGGGGAAGATTAAGAGCTATGGCTACACCTTC. It translates to CASSFRGKIKSYGYTF.

This clonotype was seen at least ten times. The V and J genes are TRBV3-1 and TRBJ2-7; 9 positions match TRBD2. J gave up 6 bases and V 5 bases, and 14 bases lay outside the gene matches. Germline loops: CDR1 LGHDT, CDR2 YNNKEL (reference sequence). The CDR3 is made up of 16 amino acids. The CDR3 spells CASSDHYRLAAGEQYF. The CDR3 DNA is TGTGCCAGCAGCGACCACTACCGACTAGCGGCCGGCGAGCAGTACTTC.

This chain joins TRBV12-5 and TRBJ2-3; no definite D call. The CDR3 length is 14 residues. V lost 4 bases and J 4 bases, leaving 12 bases between the germline ends. Looked up from germline, CDR1 is LGHNT and CDR2 is FRNRAP. Written as DNA, the CDR3 is TGTGCTAGTGGTTCTCCGGCTAGTCCAGATACGCAGTATTTT. The encoded protein is CASGSPASPDTQYF.

The J gene is TRBJ2-5, the V gene TRBV9, with 9 nucleotides matching TRBD1. The trim removed 4 bases at V and 6 bases at J, leaving 7 bases unmatched. CDR3 length: 14 residues. Germline CDR1 and CDR2: SGDLS and YYNGEE. The CDR3 nucleotides are TGTGCCAGCAGCACCCGGACAGGGGACAAGACCCAGTACTTC. This gives the protein CASSTRTGDKTQYF.

This clonotype showed up just a few times. The CDR3 DNA is TGTGCCAGCAGTTACCGGCCTCTGGGCCCAGATACGCAGTATTTT. As protein: CASSYRPLGPDTQYF. The chain carries TRBV6-2 or TRBV6-3 and TRBJ2-3, with D hard to call. Germline lookup yields CDR1 MNHEY and CDR2 SVGEGT. The CDR3 runs 15 residues. Trimming removed 2 bases at V and 4 bases at J, with 13 bases between.

This clonotype appeared a few times. The V and J genes are TRBV7-3 and TRBJ2-3, with TRBD2 matching 9 bases. The germline CDR1 and CDR2 sequences are SGHTA and FQGTGA. CDR3 length: 16 residues. V dropped 5 bases and J dropped 4; count of bases not matched to a gene: 10. The CDR3 region is CASSLGVAGAADTQYF. CDR3 nucleotides: TGTGCCAGCAGCCTAGGGGTAGCGGGGGCCGCAGATACGCAGTATTTT.

The rearrangement links TRBV6-5 to TRBJ2-3, with 16 bases matching TRBD2. Germline V gives CDR1 MNHEY, CDR2 SVGAGI. CDR3 length: 18 residues. J gave up 4 bases and V 0 bases, and 4 bases lay outside the gene matches. CDR3 sequence (DNA): TGTGCCAGCAGTTACTCGAGTGGGACTAGCGGGGGGGCAGATACGCAGTATTTT. This gives the protein CASSYSSGTSGGADTQYF.

This clonotype was counted between two and nine times. DNA for the CDR3: TGTGCCACTAGCGGGGGGGCCAACTCCTACAATGAGCAGTTCTTC. It translates to CATSGGANSYNEQFF. This sequence joins TRBV2 and TRBJ2-1, with 12 bases matching TRBD2. With V trimmed by 10 bases and J by 0 bases, 4 bases remained unmatched. Germline V lookup: CDR1 SNHLY, CDR2 FYNNEI. CDR3 size: 15 residues.

The chain joins TRBV7-3 to TRBJ2-3; weak D call: TRBD1 (5 bases). CDR1 and CDR2 from the germline V gene are SGHTA and FQGTGA. This CDR3 comprises 14 residues. V was pared by 2 bases and J by 2 bases, with 8 bases between. The CDR3 here is CASSLQGATDTQYF. CDR3 in DNA: TGTGCCAGCAGCTTACAAGGGGCCACAGATACGCAGTATTTT.

In nucleotides, the CDR3 is TGTGCCAGCAGTCAGGGGGTGAGCAATCAGCCCCAGCATTTT. This translates into CASSQGVSNQPQHF. The gene calls are TRBV27 and TRBJ1-5, with 7 bases lining up with TRBD1. V shed 5 bases, J shed 1 base, and the junction held 2 bases outside the gene matches. The CDR3 covers 14 residues. The V gene's germline CDR1 is MNHEY and CDR2 SMNVEV (reference sequence).

V usage is TRBV5-6 and J usage is TRBJ2-7; no reliable D call. Germline V gene data show CDR1 as SGHDT and CDR2 as YYEEEE. This CDR3 has 14 amino acids. V lost 6 bases to trimming and J lost 3 bases, with 16 bases between them. In DNA, the CDR3 is TGTGCCAGCACTCCACGCAACAGCCGCTACGAGCAGTACGTC. The encoded protein is CASTPRNSRYEQYV.

The chain links TRBV18 to TRBJ2-2; 7 positions agree with TRBD2. The CDR3 is 15 amino acids. The V gene's germline CDR1 is KGHSH and CDR2 LQKENI. V shed 2 bases and J 6 bases; nucleotides not matched to a gene: 6. In nucleotides, the CDR3 is TGTGCCAGCTCACCATCGGGCGGGGGATCCGGGGAGCTGTTTTTT. Protein: CASSPSGGGSGELFF.

In its sample, this clonotype was seen a few times. The rearrangement links TRBV5-6 to TRBJ2-1, with 8 bases that match TRBD1. V shed 4 bases and J 7 bases; nucleotides not matched to a gene: 7. Germline V CDR1 and CDR2: SGHDT, YYEEEE. CDR3 length: 14 residues. This chain's CDR3 is CASSERTGRNEQFF. The DNA of the CDR3 is TGTGCCAGCAGCGAAAGGACAGGGAGGAATGAGCAGTTCTTC.

The chain recombines TRBV28 with TRBJ2-7; no clear D gene. The CDR3 loop spans 14 amino acids. V gave up 4 bases and J gave up 3 bases, with 13 bases separating them. Germline assignment: CDR1 MDHEN and CDR2 SYDVKM. The CDR3 DNA reads TGTGCCAGCAGTTCCCCCGGAAGACGCTACGAGCAGTACGTC. Its translation: CASSSPGRRYEQYV.

J is TRBJ2-6 and V is TRBV27; D gene ambiguous. V was pared by 2 bases and J by 2 bases, with 13 bases between. Germline CDR1 is MNHEY and CDR2 is SMNVEV (reference sequence). CDR3 length: 17 amino acids. CDR3 loop: CASSLRHQTAGANVLTF. The CDR3 nucleotides are TGTGCCAGCAGTTTACGGCACCAAACGGCTGGGGCCAACGTCCTGACTTTC.

The CDR3 loop reads CASSLVSAMGAFF. The CDR3, as DNA: TGTGCCAGCTCATTAGTTTCGGCGATGGGCGCTTTCTTT. The chain recombines TRBV18 with TRBJ1-1; D remains ambiguous. This CDR3 contains 13 residues. V lost 5 bases and J lost 11, with 18 bases in between. From germline, CDR1 is KGHSH and CDR2 LQKENI.

The chain combines TRBV3-1 with TRBJ1-6; TRBD1 agrees at 7 bases. The V gene's germline CDR1 is LGHDT and CDR2 YNNKEL (reference sequence). The CDR3 runs 14 residues. Losses at the gene ends were 7 bases for V and 10 bases for J; bases not matched to a gene: 10. The CDR3 DNA is TGTGCCAGCACCCCTACAGGGGATGACTCACCCCTCCACTTT. It encodes CASTPTGDDSPLHF.

Only one count was recorded for this clonotype. This chain uses TRBV7-9 with TRBJ2-3; D remains unclear. The CDR3 spans 14 residues. Per the germline V gene, CDR1 is SEHNR and CDR2 is FQNEAQ (reference sequence). Trimming stripped 0 bases from V and 6 bases from J, with 10 bases between. Here the CDR3 reads CASSLALLGDTQYF. In DNA form, the CDR3 reads TGTGCCAGCAGCTTAGCGCTTCTAGGGGATACGCAGTATTTT.

The rearrangement uses TRBV6-1 and TRBJ2-7, with D perhaps matching TRBD1 (5 bases). Per the germline V gene, CDR1 is MNHNS and CDR2 is SASEGT. The ends were cut back, 6 bases at V and 0 bases at J, with 12 bases in the middle. The CDR3 runs 14 residues. CDR3 sequence: CASRAQGISYEQYV. Written as DNA, the CDR3 is TGTGCCAGCAGAGCCCAGGGCATCTCCTACGAGCAGTACGTC.

The chain combines TRBV19 with TRBJ1-5; D is uncertain. The ends were cut back, 6 bases at V and 6 bases at J, with 15 bases in the middle. CDR1 is LNHDA and CDR2 is SQIVND in the germline V gene (reference sequence). The CDR3 is made up of 14 amino acids. The CDR3 here is CASSRPTGGQPQHF. CDR3 nucleotides: TGTGCCAGTAGCCGACCGACGGGCGGTCAGCCCCAGCATTTT.

The chain recombines TRBV20-1 with TRBJ1-1; no definite D call. Looked up from germline, CDR1 is DFQATT and CDR2 is SNEGSKA (reference sequence). This CDR3 comprises 12 residues. Trimming took 4 bases from V and 1 from J, leaving 7 bases between them. Here the CDR3 reads CSAIRGNTEAFF. CDR3 nucleotides: TGCAGTGCTATCAGAGGGAACACTGAAGCTTTCTTT.

J is TRBJ1-1 and V is TRBV10-3, with TRBD1 as a possible D gene (6 bases). Germline V CDR1 and CDR2: ENHRY, SYGVKD. CDR3 length equals 13 residues. Deletions cut 1 base from V and 10 bases from J, with 13 bases between. CDR3 bases: TGTGCCATCAGTGAGTACAGGGCAGAGGGAGCTTTCTTT. Encoded protein: CAISEYRAEGAFF.

This clonotype was recorded a few times. V gene TRBV6-5 combines with J gene TRBJ2-1; 8 nucleotides align to TRBD1. Germline CDR1 is MNHEY and CDR2 is SVGAGI. The V segment lost 5 bases and the J segment 5 bases; nucleotides outside the gene matches: 5. The CDR3 sequence is 14 residues long. The CDR3 loop is CASSPGTGNNEQFF. In nucleotides, the CDR3 is TGTGCCAGCAGTCCCGGGACAGGAAACAATGAGCAGTTCTTC.